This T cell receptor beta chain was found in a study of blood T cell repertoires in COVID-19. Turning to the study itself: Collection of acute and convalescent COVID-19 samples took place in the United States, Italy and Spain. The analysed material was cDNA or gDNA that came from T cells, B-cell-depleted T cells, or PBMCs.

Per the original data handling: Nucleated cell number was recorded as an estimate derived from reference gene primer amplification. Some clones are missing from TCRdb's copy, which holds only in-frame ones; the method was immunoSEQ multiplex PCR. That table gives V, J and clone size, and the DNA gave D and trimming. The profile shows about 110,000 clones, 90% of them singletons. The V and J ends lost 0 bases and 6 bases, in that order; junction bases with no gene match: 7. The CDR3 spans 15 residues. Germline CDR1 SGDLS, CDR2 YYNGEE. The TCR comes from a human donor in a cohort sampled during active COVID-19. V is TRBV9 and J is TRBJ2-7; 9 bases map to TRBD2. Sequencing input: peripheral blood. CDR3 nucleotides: TGTGCCAGCAGCGTAGGTCAGGGACTAGCTGCCGAGCAGTACTTC. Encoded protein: CASSVGQGLAAEQYF.